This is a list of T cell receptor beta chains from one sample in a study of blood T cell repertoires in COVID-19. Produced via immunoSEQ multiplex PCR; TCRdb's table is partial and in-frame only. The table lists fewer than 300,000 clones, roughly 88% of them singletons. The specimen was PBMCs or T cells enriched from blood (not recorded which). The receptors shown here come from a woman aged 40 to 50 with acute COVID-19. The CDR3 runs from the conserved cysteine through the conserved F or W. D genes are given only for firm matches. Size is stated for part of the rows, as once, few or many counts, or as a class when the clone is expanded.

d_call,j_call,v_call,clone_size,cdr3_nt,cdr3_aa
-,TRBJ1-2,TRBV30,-,TGTGCCTGGGCGAGGGGAGGATATGGCTACACCTTC,CAWARGGYGYTF
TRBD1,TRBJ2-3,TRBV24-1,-,TGTGCCACCAGTGATCGTCCGGGACAGGGTCCAGATACGCAGTATTTT,CATSDRPGQGPDTQYF
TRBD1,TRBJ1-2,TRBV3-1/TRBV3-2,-,TGTGCCAGCACCCGCGCCGGGACAGACTATGGCTACACCTTC,CASTRAGTDYGYTF
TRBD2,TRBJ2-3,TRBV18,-,TGTGCCAGCTCACCTCGGACTAGCGGGATCAGATACACAGATACGCAGTATTTT,CASSPRTSGIRYTDTQYF
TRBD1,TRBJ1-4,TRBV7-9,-,TGTGCCAGCAGCCTGCGGGGACAGGGTGCTGAAAAACTGTTTTTT,CASSLRGQGAEKLFF
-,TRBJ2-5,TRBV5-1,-,TGCGCCAGCAGCTTGGCCCGCAACGGGGGAGAGACCCAGTACTTC,CASSLARNGGETQYF
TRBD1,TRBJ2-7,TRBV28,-,TGTGCCAGCAGTCCGGACAGGGGAACATACGAGCAGTACTTC,CASSPDRGTYEQYF
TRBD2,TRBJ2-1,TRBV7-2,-,TGTGCCAGCAGCTACCATAGCGGGAGTAGCTACAATGAGCAGTTCTTC,CASSYHSGSSYNEQFF
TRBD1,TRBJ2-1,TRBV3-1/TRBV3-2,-,TGTGCCAGCAGGGCCGTCCCGGGACAGGGGGCATTCTACAATGAGCAGTTCTTC,CASRAVPGQGAFYNEQFF
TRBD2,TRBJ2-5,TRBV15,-,TGTGCCACCAGCAGAGGGACTAGCGGGGGACAAGAGACCCAGTACTTC,CATSRGTSGGQETQYF
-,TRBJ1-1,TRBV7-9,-,TGTGCCAGCAGCCTGGATGGGGCTGGGTTCGAAGAAGCTTTCTTT,CASSLDGAGFEEAFF
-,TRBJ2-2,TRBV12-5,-,TGTGCTAGTGGTTTCCTAACCCCCGGGGACACGAACACCGGGGAGCTGTTTTTT,CASGFLTPGDTNTGELFF
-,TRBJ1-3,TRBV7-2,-,TGTGCCAGCAGCCCAGGGAGGCAGGGCACTGGAAACACCATATATTTT,CASSPGRQGTGNTIYF
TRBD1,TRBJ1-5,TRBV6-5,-,TGTGCCAGCAGTCTCGGGACAGGGGATCAGCCCCAGCATTTT,CASSLGTGDQPQHF
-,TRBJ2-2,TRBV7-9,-,TGTGCCAGCAGCTGGGCGGTCTTCGGGGGGACGACAGGGGTCACCGGGGAGCTGTTTTTT,CASSWAVFGGTTGVTGELFF
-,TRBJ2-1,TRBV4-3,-,TGCGCCAGCAGCCTCCGGGAAAATCAGTACAATGAGCAGTTCTTC,CASSLRENQYNEQFF
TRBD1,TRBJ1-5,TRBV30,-,TGTGCCTGGGGTAATCCCTGGACAGGAAATCAGCCCCAGCATTTT,CAWGNPWTGNQPQHF
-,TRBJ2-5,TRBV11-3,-,TGTGCCAGCAGCCCAGGATTGGTGTCTAGCAATCAAGAGACCCAGTACTTC,CASSPGLVSSNQETQYF
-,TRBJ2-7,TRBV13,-,TGTGCCAGCAGCCGCGGCCCTATCCCCTACGAGCAGTACTTC,CASSRGPIPYEQYF
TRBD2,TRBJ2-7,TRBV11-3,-,TGTGCCAGCAGCTTCCCGGGGGGAGGGTACGAGCAGTACTTC,CASSFPGGGYEQYF
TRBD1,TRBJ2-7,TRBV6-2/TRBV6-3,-,TGTGCCAGCAGTTATCCCGGGACAGGGGGATACGAGCAGTACTTC,CASSYPGTGGYEQYF
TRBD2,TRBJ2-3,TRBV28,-,TGTTCTGAGGGCGGGGGAGGCACAGATACGCAGTATTTT,CSEGGGGTDTQYF
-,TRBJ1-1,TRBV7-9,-,TGTGCCAGCAGCTTAGTCAGGGCCCACCGCGGCCCTGAAGCTTTCTTT,CASSLVRAHRGPEAFF
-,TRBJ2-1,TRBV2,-,TGTGCCAGCAGTTTAGTATTCCCCTACAATGAGCAGTTCTTC,CASSLVFPYNEQFF
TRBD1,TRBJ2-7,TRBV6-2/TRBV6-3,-,TGTGCCAGCAGTTTTGTCCGGACAGGGGGCCGGTTTGAGCAGTACTTC,CASSFVRTGGRFEQYF
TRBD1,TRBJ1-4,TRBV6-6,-,TGTGCCAGCGGGACAGGGCTCGAAAAACTGTTTTTT,CASGTGLEKLFF
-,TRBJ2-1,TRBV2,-,TGTGCCAGCAGCCAGGGCCGCAACAATGAGCAGTTCTTC,CASSQGRNNEQFF
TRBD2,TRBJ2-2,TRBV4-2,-,TGTGCCAGCAGCCACCTAATGAGGCACCAGCGGGGAAGGTTTGCCGGGGAGCTGTTTTTT,CASSHLMRHQRGRFAGELFF
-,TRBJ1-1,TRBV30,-,TGTGCCTGGAGTGTCGATTCCAGGAACACTGAAGCTTTCTTT,CAWSVDSRNTEAFF
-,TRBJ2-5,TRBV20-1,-,TGCAGTGCTATCTTGGAGACCCAGTACTTC,CSAILETQYF
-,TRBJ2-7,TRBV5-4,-,TGTGCCAGCAGCTTATTTGGGGGGAACGAGCAGTACTTC,CASSLFGGNEQYF
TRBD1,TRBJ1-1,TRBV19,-,TGTGCCAGTAGTAGGAGGGACAGCCCCCCTGAAGCTTTCTTT,CASSRRDSPPEAFF
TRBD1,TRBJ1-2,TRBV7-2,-,TGTGCCAGCAGCTTGCCGACAGGGACTAACTATGGCTACACCTTC,CASSLPTGTNYGYTF
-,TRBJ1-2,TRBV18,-,TGTGCCAGCTCACCGCCAGGGGTCGGCTATGGCTACACCTTC,CASSPPGVGYGYTF
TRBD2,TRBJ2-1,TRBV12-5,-,TGTGCTAGTGGTTTGGTGGGAATCGGGACTAGGGACAATGAGCAGTTCTTC,CASGLVGIGTRDNEQFF
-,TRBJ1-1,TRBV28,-,TGTGCCAGCAGTCTTGACACTGAAGCTTTCTTT,CASSLDTEAFF
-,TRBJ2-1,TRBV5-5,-,TGTGCCAGCAGCTTGGGACTAGTACGCAATGAGCAGTTCTTC,CASSLGLVRNEQFF
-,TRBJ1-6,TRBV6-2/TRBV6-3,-,TGTGCCAGCAGTTACTTACGGAGCTCCTATAATTCACCCCTCCACTTT,CASSYLRSSYNSPLHF
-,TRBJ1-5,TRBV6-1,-,TGTGCCAGCAGTGATTATGTCAATCAGCCCCAGCATTTT,CASSDYVNQPQHF
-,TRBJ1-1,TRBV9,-,TGTGCCAGCAGCGTAGGGGGGGAGCGCACTGAAGCTTTCTTT,CASSVGGERTEAFF
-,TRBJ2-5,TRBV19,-,TGTGCCAGTAGTCCCACAGGTAGACGGGCCGGTCAGGAGACCCAGTACTTC,CASSPTGRRAGQETQYF
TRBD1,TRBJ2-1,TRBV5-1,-,TGCGCCAGCAGCTCGGACAGGGCTAACAATGAGCAGTTCTTC,CASSSDRANNEQFF
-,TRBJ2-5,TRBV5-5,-,TGTGCCAGCAGCTTGCTCCTCAGTGCAGAGACCCAGTACTTC,CASSLLLSAETQYF
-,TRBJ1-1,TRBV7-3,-,TGTGCCAGCAGGCAGGGGAGTGGAAACACTGAAGCTTTCTTT,CASRQGSGNTEAFF
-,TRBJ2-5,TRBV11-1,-,TGTGCCAGCAGCCCCACTCGGGAGGAGACCCAGTACTTC,CASSPTREETQYF
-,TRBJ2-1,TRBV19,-,TGTGCCAGTAGTCTCGGACTAAGCGGCTACAATGAGCAGTTCTTC,CASSLGLSGYNEQFF
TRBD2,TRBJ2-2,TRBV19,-,TGTGCCAGTACTACCTTAGGACTAGCGGGAGACACCGGGGAGCTGTTTTTT,CASTTLGLAGDTGELFF
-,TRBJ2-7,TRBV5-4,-,TGTGCCAGCAGCCGGGACATTACCTACGAGCAGTACTTC,CASSRDITYEQYF
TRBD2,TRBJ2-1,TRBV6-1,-,TGTGCCAGCAGTGAACCCCTTATAGCGGGGGTCTACAATGAGCAGTTCTTC,CASSEPLIAGVYNEQFF
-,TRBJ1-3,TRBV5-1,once,TGCGCCAGCAGGGTGGACGACAGTATAAGAGGAAACACCATATATTTT,CASRVDDSIRGNTIYF
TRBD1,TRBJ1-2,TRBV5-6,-,TGTGCCAGCAGCTTGGCTCCGGGACAGGGCTATGGCTACACCTTC,CASSLAPGQGYGYTF
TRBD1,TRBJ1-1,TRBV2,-,TGTGCCAGCAGCGTAACAGGGGGGCACACTGAAGCTTTCTTT,CASSVTGGHTEAFF
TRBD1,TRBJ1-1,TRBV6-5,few,TGTGCCAGCGGACAGGGAATGAACACTGAAGCTTTCTTT,CASGQGMNTEAFF
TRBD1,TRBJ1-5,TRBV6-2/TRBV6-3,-,TGTGCCAGCAGTTACTCGCGAGCGGACAGGCAGCCCCAGCATTTT,CASSYSRADRQPQHF